These 32 T cell receptor beta chains were sequenced from one sample in a study of breast tumors, draining lymph nodes, adjacent tissues. Samples came from axillary lymph nodes draining the breast cancer. TCRdb reanalysed the multiplex PCR reads using MiXCR and keeps one entry per CDR3 protein. The sample shows 150,000 to 200,000 distinct CDR3 sequences, around a third of them seen only once. The source material was axillary lymph node tissue. These receptors came from a female donor with breast cancer. Some clones in this sample may be carry-over from other donors' samples.

This clonotype was counted only a few times. CDR3 amino acids: CASGRGAKNIQYF. As DNA, the CDR3 is TGTGCCAGTGGGCGGGGGGCCAAAAACATTCAGTACTTC. The genes are TRBV19 and TRBJ2-4, with 7 bases lining up with TRBD2. Trimming at V came to 8 bases and at J to 1 base, leaving 2 bases not matched to a gene. The CDR3 has 13 residues. Germline CDR1 is LNHDA and CDR2 is SQIVND (reference sequence).

This clonotype was recorded many times. The chain uses TRBV12-3 or TRBV12-4 and TRBJ1-5; no reliable D call. The CDR3 has 15 residues. The ends were cut back, 3 bases at V and 3 bases at J, with 12 bases in the middle. As DNA, the CDR3 is TGTGCCAGCAGTTTCCCCCGGGTCCTCAATCAGCCCCAGCATTTT. Translating gives CASSFPRVLNQPQHF.

This clonotype was detected many times. The J gene is TRBJ1-6, the V gene TRBV6-5, with 7 bases that match TRBD1. The CDR3 runs 14 residues. Unmatched junction bases numbered 4, after V lost 4 bases and J lost 7 bases. Germline V gene sequence: CDR1 MNHEY, CDR2 SVGAGI. Written as DNA, the CDR3 is TGTGCCAGCAGTTTGCCGGGACAGAATTCACCCCTCCACTTT. Protein: CASSLPGQNSPLHF.

This chain uses TRBV18 with TRBJ1-1; 9 bases agree with TRBD1. Trimming at V came to 2 bases and at J to 6 bases, leaving 7 bases not matched to a gene. The CDR3 contains 15 residues. CDR1 and CDR2 (germline): KGHSH, LQKENI. CDR3 sequence reads: CASSPGGQGASEAFF. The DNA of the CDR3 is TGTGCCAGCTCACCAGGGGGACAGGGAGCTTCTGAAGCTTTCTTT. The full variable domain, in which reference TRBV18 and TRBJ1-1 provide the parts outside the CDR3, is NAGVMQNPRHLVRRRGQEARLRCSPMKGHSHVYWYRQLPEEGLKFMVYLQKENIIDESGMPKERFSAEFPKEGPSILRIQQVVRGDSAAYFCASSPGGQGASEAFFGQGTRLTVV.

This clonotype was recorded at least ten times. This chain connects TRBV6-1 to TRBJ2-7; 15 bases map to TRBD2. Germline V CDR1 and CDR2: MNHNS, SASEGT. Unmatched junction bases numbered 7, after V lost 4 bases and J lost 6 bases. This CDR3 has 16 residues. CDR3 sequence reads: CASSVLGLAGGSEQYF. The CDR3 nucleotides are TGTGCCAGCAGTGTCCTCGGACTAGCGGGAGGGAGCGAGCAGTACTTC.

About this clonotype itself: The conserved closing phenylalanine or tryptophan is absent in this CDR3, likely reflecting a read error. The DNA is omitted, as the CDR3 cannot be located on it reliably, and the CDR3 follows TCRdb's listing. V usage is TRBV10-3 and J usage is TRBJ1-6; TRBD1, the table's D call, lacks a check against the DNA. Germline lookup yields CDR1 ENHRY and CDR2 SYGVKD. A total of 9 residues make up the CDR3, ends included. The CDR3 is CATGTGGNS.

About this clonotype itself: It is likely a read error, because the conserved phenylalanine at the end of the CDR3 is missing. The chain joins TRBV20-1 to TRBJ1-5; TRBD1 might be the D (5 bases). The germline V gene has CDR1 DFQATT and CDR2 SNEGSKA (reference sequence). Trimming left V 3 bases short and J 6 bases short, with 18 bases between. The CDR3 is 15 amino acids. The CDR3 sequence is CSASSVRGVGQPQHG. The CDR3, as DNA: TGCAGTGCTAGCTCCGTGAGGGGTGTAGGTCAGCCCCAGCATGGT.

This clonotype has a count of ten or more. CDR3 amino acids: CASSLVGTSGLTGELFF. The CDR3 coding sequence is TGTGCCAGCAGCTTAGTCGGGACTAGCGGCCTAACCGGGGAGCTGTTTTTT. The rearrangement uses TRBV7-9 and TRBJ2-2; TRBD2 matches at 11 bases. The CDR3 contains 17 residues. Trimming at V came to 1 base and at J to 5 bases, leaving 6 bases not matched to a gene. CDR1 is SEHNR, CDR2 FQNEAQ, per germline (reference sequence).

This clonotype was counted between two and nine times. This chain links TRBV6-5 with TRBJ2-3; TRBD2 matches 9 bases. The junction had 10 bases not matched to a gene; V was cut back by 5 bases and J by 4 bases. CDR3 length: 16 residues. CDR1 and CDR2 (germline): MNHEY, SVGAGI. The CDR3 loop is CASSLGAGGAADTQYF. The CDR3 DNA follows: TGTGCCAGCAGTCTTGGGGCGGGGGGGGCCGCAGATACGCAGTATTTT.

Ten or more counts support this clonotype. The gene calls are TRBV20-1 and TRBJ2-7, with D perhaps TRBD2 (6 bases). This CDR3 spans 14 amino acids. Germline V gene lookup returns CDR1 DFQATT and CDR2 SNEGSKA (reference sequence). V lost 2 bases and J 2 bases, leaving 13 bases between the germline ends. The CDR3 spells CSARLANPPYEQYF. The CDR3 nucleotides read TGCAGTGCTAGACTAGCGAACCCACCCTACGAGCAGTACTTC.

This clonotype was seen at least ten times. The chain has TRBV20-1 and TRBJ2-7; the match to TRBD2 covers 10 bases. The CDR3 totals 15 residues. Germline CDR1 is DFQATT and CDR2 is SNEGSKA (reference sequence). V lost 3 bases and J lost 2; bases outside the gene matches: 7. The CDR3: CSASQGAGGTYEQYF. CDR3 nucleotides: TGCAGTGCTAGTCAGGGAGCGGGAGGGACCTACGAGCAGTACTTC.

This clonotype was observed many times. This sequence joins TRBV12-3 or TRBV12-4 and TRBJ2-1; D is ambiguous. The V end was cut by 6 bases, the J end by 2 bases, with 8 bases between. This CDR3 comprises 13 residues. The CDR3, as DNA: TGTGCCAGCAGGGGGTTCGCCTACAATGAGCAGTTCTTC. It specifies CASRGFAYNEQFF.

Concerning this clonotype: This could be a read error, since a much larger clone is one nucleotide away. The rearrangement uses TRBV6-7 and TRBJ2-7, with D unresolved. TRBV6-7 is an ORF; its function is uncertain. Trimming removed 5 bases from V and 6 bases from J, with 14 bases in between. This CDR3 has 13 amino acids. CDR3 sequence reads: CASSHVPAVEQYF. The CDR3 nucleotides read TGTGCCAGCAGTCATGTTCCGGCGGTCGAGCAGTACTTC.

Comments on this clonotype: A much larger clone differs from this one at a single base, so this may be a read error. Likely a read error: the CDR3 ends without its conserved phenylalanine or tryptophan. This chain joins TRBV19 and TRBJ2-5; the match to TRBD2 covers 8 bases. Looked up from germline, CDR1 is LNHDA and CDR2 is SQIVND (reference sequence). The trim removed 5 bases at V and 9 bases at J, leaving 5 bases unmatched. The CDR3 covers 12 residues. The DNA of the CDR3 is TGTGCCAGTAGTCGGGGGGGTGGGGCCCAGTACCTC. This translates into CASSRGGGAQYL.

This clonotype showed up many times. J is TRBJ1-6 and V is TRBV3-1; TRBD1 matches 9 bases. V was clipped by 5 bases and J by 1 base; unmatched bases: 3. Germline CDR1 reads LGHDT; CDR2 reads YNNKEL (reference sequence). This CDR3 is 16 amino acids long. The chain's CDR3 is CASSAQGASYNSPLHF. The CDR3 bases are TGTGCCAGCAGCGCACAGGGGGCGTCCTATAATTCACCCCTCCACTTT.

As for this clonotype: Its ends do not fully match the called genes, so a read error is possible. The rearrangement links TRBV6-5 to TRBJ2-2; 9 bases align to TRBD2. Germline V gene data show CDR1 as MNHEY and CDR2 as SVGAGI. The CDR3 length is 17 residues. The CDR3 reads CASGYSFGGGATGELFF. In nucleotides, the CDR3 is TGTGCCAGCGGTTACAGTTTCGGCGGGGGGGCCACCGGGGAGCTGTTTTTT.

This chain links TRBV29-1 with TRBJ1-1; no clear D. The CDR3 has 12 residues. Trimming cost V 0 bases and J 6 bases, with 8 bases left between them. Germline values: CDR1 SQVTM, CDR2 ANQGSEA. The CDR3 region is CSVEDRRAEAFF. CDR3 coding DNA: TGCAGCGTTGAAGATCGAAGGGCTGAAGCTTTCTTT.

This clonotype has at least ten counts. This chain links TRBV2 with TRBJ1-5; D remains unclear. CDR3 length: 14 amino acids. Germline V lookup: CDR1 SNHLY, CDR2 FYNNEI. The germline V and J ends were trimmed by 5 bases and 3 bases, with 11 bases remaining between them. The CDR3 loop is CASSSDGLNQPQHF. CDR3 sequence (DNA): TGTGCCAGCAGTAGTGACGGACTCAATCAGCCCCAGCATTTT.

This clonotype was picked up many times. The V call is TRBV29-1, the J call TRBJ2-1; D is unresolved. Looked up from germline, CDR1 is SQVTM and CDR2 is ANQGSEA. V shed 4 bases and J shed 7 bases, with 14 bases lying between them. The CDR3 contains 13 residues. CDR3 DNA sequence: TGCAGCGTTGTTCAGGCGCCCAGAAATGAGCAGTTCTTC. Translating gives CSVVQAPRNEQFF.

This clonotype has ten or more counts. The chain carries TRBV10-3 and TRBJ2-2; TRBD1 matches at 9 bases. V lost 10 bases to trimming and J lost 1 base; unmatched junction nucleotides: 4. The CDR3 sequence is 14 residues long. Germline V gene sequence: CDR1 ENHRY, CDR2 SYGVKD. This CDR3 reads CATKGQGNTGELFF. CDR3 DNA: TGTGCCACTAAGGGACAGGGGAACACCGGGGAGCTGTTTTTT.

In this sample, this clonotype turned up a few times. The chain combines TRBV5-4 with TRBJ2-1, with 9 bases lining up with TRBD2. The trim removed 5 bases at V and 9 bases at J, leaving 9 bases unmatched. This CDR3 region has 14 residues. The germline CDR1 and CDR2 sequences are SGHNT and YYREEE (reference sequence). The CDR3 region is CASRVAGAPGEQFF. In nucleotides, the CDR3 is TGTGCCAGCAGAGTAGCGGGGGCGCCGGGTGAGCAGTTCTTC.

Remarks on this clonotype: The junction departs from the called germline gene at one end, perhaps through a read error. This sequence joins TRBV7-9 and TRBJ2-5, with 8 positions matching TRBD1. The CDR3 loop spans 15 amino acids. Germline CDR1 SEHNR, CDR2 FQNEAQ (reference sequence). CDR3 amino acids: CASSLATGGRKTQHF. The CDR3 bases are TGTGCCAGCAGCTTAGCAACAGGGGGGAGAAAGACCCAGCATTTC.

The chain joins TRBV6-5 to TRBJ2-7; unclear D gene. V lost 2 bases to trimming and J lost 1 base, with 9 bases between them. The CDR3 is made up of 14 amino acids. Per the germline V gene, CDR1 is MNHEY and CDR2 is SVGAGI. In DNA form, the CDR3 reads TGTGCCAGCAGTTACGCCGGGCCGTCCTACGAGCAGTACTTC. Translated, it gives CASSYAGPSYEQYF.

This clonotype was seen more than once but under ten times. Possible read error: a much larger clone is one base away. The chain employs TRBV9 and TRBJ2-5; 10 bases align to TRBD2. Germline CDR1 is SGDLS and CDR2 is YYNGEE. This CDR3 spans 15 amino acids. The CDR3, as DNA: TGTGCCAGCAGCGTAGAACCTAGCGGGGGAGAGACCCCGTACTTC. It codes for CASSVEPSGGETPYF.

The chain combines TRBV6-6 with TRBJ1-5, with 9 bases identical to TRBD1. CDR1 MNHNY and CDR2 SVGAGI come from the germline V gene (reference sequence). The CDR3 has 14 residues. Unmatched junction bases numbered 8, after V lost 5 bases and J lost 9 bases. The CDR3 nucleotides read TGTGCCAGCAGTCCGGGGGACAGGGTCCGGCCCCAGCATTTT. Its protein product is CASSPGDRVRPQHF.

This clonotype showed up many times. The V call is TRBV11-3, the J call TRBJ2-1, with TRBD2 matching over 15 bases. The CDR3 is 16 amino acids. The trim removed 3 bases at V and 5 bases at J, leaving 2 bases unmatched. CDR1 is SGHNT and CDR2 is YENEEA in the germline V gene. The CDR3 region has the DNA TGTGCCAGCAGCTTTGGGACTAGCGGGGGGCACAATGAGCAGTTCTTC. Translating gives CASSFGTSGGHNEQFF.

The rearrangement uses TRBV7-9 and TRBJ1-1, with TRBD1 matching 7 bases. V lost 7 bases, J lost 1 base, and 9 bases stayed unmatched. From germline, CDR1 is SEHNR and CDR2 FQNEAQ (reference sequence). This CDR3 comprises 15 residues. The CDR3 protein is CASTGPTGTNTEAFF. CDR3 DNA: TGTGCCAGCACCGGACCGACAGGGACGAACACTGAAGCTTTCTTT.

This clonotype was counted many times. The chain uses TRBV7-2 and TRBJ2-2; possible D gene TRBD1, 5 bases. The CDR3 extends over 13 amino acids. Trimming pared 6 bases from V and 5 bases from J, leaving 10 bases between. CDR1 and CDR2 (germline): SGHTA, FQGNSA. CDR3 sequence reads: CASSLRGTGELFF. The CDR3 coding sequence is TGTGCCAGCAGTTTAAGGGGAACCGGGGAGCTGTTTTTT.

Concerning this clonotype: A much more abundant neighbour one base away suggests this may be a read error. The V call is TRBV3-1, the J call TRBJ1-3, with a weak D call TRBD1 (6 bases). This CDR3 has 16 residues. Germline values: CDR1 LGHDT, CDR2 YNNKEL (reference sequence). CDR3 nucleotide sequence: TGTGCCAGCGGCCAATGGGGGCGCAGCTCTGGAAACACCATATATTTT. Protein product: CASGQWGRSSGNTIYF.

V and J are TRBV28 and TRBJ1-2; D might be TRBD1 (6 bases). The CDR3 length is 13 residues. V lost 5 bases to trimming and J lost 8 bases, with 15 bases between them. Germline V gene data show CDR1 as MDHEN and CDR2 as SYDVKM. The CDR3 DNA reads as TGTGCCAGCAGTACCACCAGGGGAATGGGCTACACCTTC. Translated: CASSTTRGMGYTF.

This clonotype turned up a few times. This rearrangement joins TRBV3-1 to TRBJ2-7, with TRBD2 matching 12 bases. Per germline, CDR1 LGHDT and CDR2 YNNKEL (reference sequence). V lost 4 bases and J lost 4; bases outside the gene matches: 8. The CDR3 totals 16 residues. CDR3 DNA: TGTGCCAGCAGCCCAGGGTCGACTAGCGGGAGATACGAGCAGTACTTC. It encodes CASSPGSTSGRYEQYF.

Note on this clonotype: Being one base from a much bigger clone, this may be a read error. The chain uses TRBV19 and TRBJ1-2; 7 bases match TRBD1. Germline CDR1 is LNHDA and CDR2 is SQIVND (reference sequence). This CDR3 is 14 amino acids long. V dropped 5 bases and J dropped 4; count of bases not matched to a gene: 7. The DNA for the CDR3 is TGTGCCAGTAGTGTCGGTAAGGGGGCCTATGGCTACACCTTC. It specifies CASSVGKGAYGYTF.